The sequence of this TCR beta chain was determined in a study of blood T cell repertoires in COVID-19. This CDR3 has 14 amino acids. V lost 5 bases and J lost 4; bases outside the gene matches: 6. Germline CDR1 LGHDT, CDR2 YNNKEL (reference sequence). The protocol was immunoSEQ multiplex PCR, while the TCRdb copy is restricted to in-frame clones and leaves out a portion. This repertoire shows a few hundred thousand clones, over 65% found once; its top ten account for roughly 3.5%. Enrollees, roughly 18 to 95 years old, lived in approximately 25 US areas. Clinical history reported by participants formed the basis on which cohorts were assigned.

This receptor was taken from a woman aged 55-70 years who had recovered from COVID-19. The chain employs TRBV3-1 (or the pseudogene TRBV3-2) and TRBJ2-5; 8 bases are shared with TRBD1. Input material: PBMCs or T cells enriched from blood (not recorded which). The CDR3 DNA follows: TGTGCCAGCAGCACCCGGACAGGGCGAGAGACCCAGTACTTC. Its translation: CASSTRTGRETQYF.